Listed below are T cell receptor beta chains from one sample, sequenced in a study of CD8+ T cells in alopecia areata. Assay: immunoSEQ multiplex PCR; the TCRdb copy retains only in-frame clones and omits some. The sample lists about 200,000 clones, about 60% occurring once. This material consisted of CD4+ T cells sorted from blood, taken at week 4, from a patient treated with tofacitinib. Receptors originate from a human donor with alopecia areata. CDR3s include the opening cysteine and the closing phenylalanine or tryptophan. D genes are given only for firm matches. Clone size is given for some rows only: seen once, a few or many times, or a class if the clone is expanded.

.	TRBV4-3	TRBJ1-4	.	TGCGCCAGCAGCCAAGACAGGGTTGGAAAACTGTTTTTT	CASSQDRVGKLFF
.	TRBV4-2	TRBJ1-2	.	TGTGCCAGCAGCCCCGGGACCGTTGCGGGTGGCTACACCTTC	CASSPGTVAGGYTF
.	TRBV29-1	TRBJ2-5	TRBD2	TGCAGCGTTGAAGATTTCGGACTAGCGGGGGGCGGGGAGACCCAGTACTTC	CSVEDFGLAGGGETQYF
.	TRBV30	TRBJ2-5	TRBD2	TGTGCCTGGAGTGTCGGGGGGGGACTAGCGCGAAAAGAGACCCAGTACTTC	CAWSVGGGLARKETQYF
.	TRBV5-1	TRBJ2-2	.	TGCGCCAGCACCGCAGTATTTAACACCGGGGAGCTGTTTTTT	CASTAVFNTGELFF
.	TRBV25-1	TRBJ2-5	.	TGTGCCAGCAGGGACCGCTCCCAAGAGACCCAGTACTTC	CASRDRSQETQYF
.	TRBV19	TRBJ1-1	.	TGTGCCAGTAGTATACGTCAAACTGAAGCTTTCTTT	CASSIRQTEAFF
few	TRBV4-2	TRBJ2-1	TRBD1	TGTGCCAGCAGCCAGGCCGGGACAGAGATATACAATGAGCAGTTCTTC	CASSQAGTEIYNEQFF
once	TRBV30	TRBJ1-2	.	TGTGCCTGGAGGGCCGACAGTTTCTATGGCTACACCTTC	CAWRADSFYGYTF
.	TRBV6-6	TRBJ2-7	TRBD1	TGTGCCAGCAGCCTACCGGACAGGGGGCTGGTCGAGCAGTACTTC	CASSLPDRGLVEQYF
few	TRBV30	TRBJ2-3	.	TGTGCCTGGACTGGCGGCACCGATACGCAGTATTTT	CAWTGGTDTQYF
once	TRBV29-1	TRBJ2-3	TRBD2	TGCAGCGTTGGGACTAGCGGGTACACAGATACGCAGTATTTT	CSVGTSGYTDTQYF
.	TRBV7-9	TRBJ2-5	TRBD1	TGTGCCAGCAGCGTCGGGACAGGGGACCTACAAGAGACCCAGTACTTC	CASSVGTGDLQETQYF
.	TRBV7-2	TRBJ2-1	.	TGTGCCAGCAGCCTAAACCGGGACCCCTTACACAATGAGCAGTTCTTC	CASSLNRDPLHNEQFF
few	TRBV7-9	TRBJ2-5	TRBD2	TGTGCCAGCAGCCCAACGACTAGCGCGAACTTC	CASSPTTSANF
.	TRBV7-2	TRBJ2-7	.	TGTGCCAGCAGCTTATTGTACTACGAGCAGTACTTC	CASSLLYYEQYF
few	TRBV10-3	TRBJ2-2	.	TGTGCCATCACCCGGGACCCCGCGGACACCGGGGAGCTGTTTTTT	CAITRDPADTGELFF
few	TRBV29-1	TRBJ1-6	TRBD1	TGCAGCGTTAGAGCAGGGGGCTCACCCCTCCACTTT	CSVRAGGSPLHF
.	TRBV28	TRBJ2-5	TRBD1	TGTGCCAGCAGTGCAAGGGCAGGGGGACCGGGGACCCAGTACTTC	CASSARAGGPGTQYF
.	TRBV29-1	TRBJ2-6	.	TGCAGCGTTAATGCGGTTCCGAGCTCTGGGGCCAACGTCCTGACTTTC	CSVNAVPSSGANVLTF